The clone carrying this T cell receptor beta chain was recorded only once. These data originate in a study of T cell responses to AZD1222 COVID-19 vaccine. Generated by immunoSEQ multiplex PCR, the TCRdb table keeps only in-frame clones and is missing some. The table has some 150,000 clones, about 90% seen once. The CDR3 totals 14 residues. Germline V lookup: CDR1 KGHSH, CDR2 LQKENI. With 3 bases removed from V and 0 bases from J, the gap between germline ends came to 9 bases. This sequence originates from an adult who received the AZD1222 COVID-19 vaccine. This rearrangement joins TRBV18 to TRBJ2-7; D gene ambiguous. Sample: peripheral blood, taken 28 days after the second AZD1222 dose. The CDR3 reads CASSPRGSSYEQYF. The CDR3 bases are TGTGCCAGCTCACCCCGTGGATCCTCCTACGAGCAGTACTTC.